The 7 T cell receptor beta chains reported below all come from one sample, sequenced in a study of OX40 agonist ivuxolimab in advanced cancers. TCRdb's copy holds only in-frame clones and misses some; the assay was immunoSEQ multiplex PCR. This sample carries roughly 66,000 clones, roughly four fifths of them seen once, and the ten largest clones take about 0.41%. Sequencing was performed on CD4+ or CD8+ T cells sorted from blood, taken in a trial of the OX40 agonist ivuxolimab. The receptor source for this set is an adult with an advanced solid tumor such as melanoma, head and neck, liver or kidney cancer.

CDR3 protein: CASSQGQGGSSYEQYF. DNA for the CDR3: TGCGCCAGCAGCCAAGGCCAGGGTGGGAGCTCCTACGAGCAGTACTTC. The chain uses TRBV4-3 and TRBJ2-7, with D possibly being TRBD1 or TRBD2 (5 bases each). The V end was cut by 1 base, the J end by 0 bases, with 13 bases between. The CDR3 covers 16 residues. The germline gives CDR1 LGHNA, CDR2 YSLEER.

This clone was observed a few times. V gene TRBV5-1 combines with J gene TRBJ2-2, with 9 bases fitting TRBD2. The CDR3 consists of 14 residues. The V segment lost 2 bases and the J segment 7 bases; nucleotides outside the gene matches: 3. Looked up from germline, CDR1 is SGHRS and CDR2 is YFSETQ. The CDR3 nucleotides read TGCGCCAGCAGCTTTATAGCGGGGGACGGGGAGCTGTTTTTT. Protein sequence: CASSFIAGDGELFF.

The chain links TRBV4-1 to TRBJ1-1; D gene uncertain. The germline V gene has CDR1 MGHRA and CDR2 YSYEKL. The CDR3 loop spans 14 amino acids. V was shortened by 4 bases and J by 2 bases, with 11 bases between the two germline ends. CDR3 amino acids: CASSLPGYNTEAFF. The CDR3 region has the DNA TGCGCCAGCAGCCTTCCGGGTTACAACACTGAAGCTTTCTTT.

CDR3 protein: CAWRPPDPGYTF. CDR3 sequence (DNA): TGTGCCTGGAGACCCCCGGACCCGGGCTACACCTTC. The V gene is TRBV30, the J gene TRBJ1-2; D remains unclear. Germline V gene sequence: CDR1 GTSNPN, CDR2 SVGIG (reference sequence). The CDR3 is 12 residues long. Trimming cost V 3 bases and J 8 bases, with 13 bases left between them.

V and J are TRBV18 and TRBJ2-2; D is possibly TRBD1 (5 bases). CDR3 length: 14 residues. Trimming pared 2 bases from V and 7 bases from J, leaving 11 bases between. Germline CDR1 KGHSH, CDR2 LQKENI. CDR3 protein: CASSPNSGHGELFF. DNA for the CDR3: TGTGCCAGCTCACCAAATTCAGGGCACGGGGAGCTGTTTTTT.

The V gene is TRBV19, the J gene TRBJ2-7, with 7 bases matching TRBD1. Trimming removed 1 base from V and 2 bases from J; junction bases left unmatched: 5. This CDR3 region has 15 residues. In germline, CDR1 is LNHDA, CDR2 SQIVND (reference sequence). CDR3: CASSIASGQTYEQYF. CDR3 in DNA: TGTGCCAGTAGTATAGCATCGGGACAGACCTACGAGCAGTACTTC.

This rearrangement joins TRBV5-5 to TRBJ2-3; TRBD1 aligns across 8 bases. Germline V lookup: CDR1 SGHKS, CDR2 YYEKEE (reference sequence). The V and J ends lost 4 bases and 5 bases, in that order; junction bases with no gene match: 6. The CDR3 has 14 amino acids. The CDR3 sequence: CASSLGQGKDTQYF. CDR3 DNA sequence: TGTGCCAGCAGCCTCGGACAGGGAAAAGATACGCAGTATTTT.